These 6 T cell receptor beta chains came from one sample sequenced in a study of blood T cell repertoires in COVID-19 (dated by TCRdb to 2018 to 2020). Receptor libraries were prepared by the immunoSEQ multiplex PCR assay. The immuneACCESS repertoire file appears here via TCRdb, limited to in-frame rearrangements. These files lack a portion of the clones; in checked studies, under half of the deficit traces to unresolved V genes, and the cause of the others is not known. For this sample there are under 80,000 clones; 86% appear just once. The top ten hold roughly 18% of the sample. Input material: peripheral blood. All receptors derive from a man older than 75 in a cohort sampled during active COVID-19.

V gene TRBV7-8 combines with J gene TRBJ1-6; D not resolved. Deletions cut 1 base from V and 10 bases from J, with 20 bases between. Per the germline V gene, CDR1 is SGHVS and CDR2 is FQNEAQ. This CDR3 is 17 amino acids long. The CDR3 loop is CASSLGFGRGNHSPLHF. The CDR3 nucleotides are TGTGCCAGCAGCTTAGGGTTCGGCAGAGGGAACCACTCACCCCTCCACTTT.

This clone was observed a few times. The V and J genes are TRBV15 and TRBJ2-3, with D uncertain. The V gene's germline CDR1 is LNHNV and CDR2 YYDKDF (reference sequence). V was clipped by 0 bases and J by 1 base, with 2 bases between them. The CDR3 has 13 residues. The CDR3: CATSRDGTDTQYF. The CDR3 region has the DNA TGTGCCACCAGCAGAGACGGCACAGATACGCAGTATTTT.

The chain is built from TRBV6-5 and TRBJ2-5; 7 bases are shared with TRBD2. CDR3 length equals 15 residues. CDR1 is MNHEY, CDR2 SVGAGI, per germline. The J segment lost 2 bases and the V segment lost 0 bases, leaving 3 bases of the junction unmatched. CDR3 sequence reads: CASSYSVSGQETQYF. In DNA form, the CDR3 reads TGTGCCAGCAGTTACTCGGTTAGCGGGCAAGAGACCCAGTACTTC.

CDR3 in amino acids: CASRTGIATNEKLFF. CDR3 sequence (DNA): TGTGCCAGTAGGACAGGGATAGCAACTAATGAAAAACTGTTTTTT. The V and J genes are TRBV19 and TRBJ1-4; 7 bases fit TRBD1. The CDR3 consists of 15 residues. Germline V gives CDR1 LNHDA, CDR2 SQIVND (reference sequence). Trimming cost V 6 bases and J 0 bases; bases outside gene matches: 4. The complete variable domain, with remaining parts taken from reference TRBV19 and TRBJ1-4, reads DGGITQSPKYLFRKEGQNVTLSCEQNLNHDAMYWYRQDPGQGLRLIYYSQIVNDFQKGDIAEGYSVSREKKESFPLTVTSAQKNPTAFYLCASRTGIATNEKLFFGSGTQLSVL.

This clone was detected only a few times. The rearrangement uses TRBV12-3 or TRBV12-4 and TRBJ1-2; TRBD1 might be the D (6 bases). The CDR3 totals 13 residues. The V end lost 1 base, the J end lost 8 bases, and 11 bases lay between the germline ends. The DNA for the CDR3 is TGTGCCAGCAGTTTAGAAGGGGGTTTGGGCTACACCTTC. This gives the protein CASSLEGGLGYTF.

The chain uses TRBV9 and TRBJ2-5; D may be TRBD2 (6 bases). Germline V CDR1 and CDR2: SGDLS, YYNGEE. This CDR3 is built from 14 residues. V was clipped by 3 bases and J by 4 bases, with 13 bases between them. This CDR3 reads CASSATALAETQYF. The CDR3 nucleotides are TGTGCCAGCAGCGCCACGGCACTAGCAGAGACCCAGTACTTC.